The clone carrying this T cell receptor beta chain was seen more than once but under ten times. What it binds is not known. This sample is part of a study of T-cell memory formation after mild COVID-19. Regarding the study as a whole: Pre-infection memory harbored some responding clones, suggesting cross-reactive memory joined. CD8+ contracting clones occupied EMRA, while CD4+ ones occupied mainly CM and EM.

A 5'RACE reaction primed in the constant segment made cDNA libraries of TCR alpha and TCR beta, and these carried sample barcodes and UMIs. TCRdb analysed the 5' RACE reads with MiXCR anew, one entry per CDR3 protein. The data show about 270,000 distinct CDR3 sequences, with 16% seen just once and roughly 21% held by the top ten. Germline V CDR1 and CDR2: SQVTM, ANQGSEA. The junction had 6 bases not matched to a gene; V was cut back by 4 bases and J by 3 bases. This CDR3 is 15 amino acids long. The sequence was obtained from a man younger than 30 who had mild COVID-19 (a few samples of this study predate the infection). Cell type and time point are not known. The chain combines TRBV29-1 with TRBJ2-2; TRBD2 matches 9 bases. The sample comprised PBMCs or a T cell subset sorted from them (not recorded which). The CDR3 DNA reads as TGCAGCGTTGCGGCGGGGGGGCGCGACACCGGGGAGCTGTTTTTT. Translation: CSVAAGGRDTGELFF.